This TCR beta chain was recovered during a study of CD8 T cells in ankylosing spondylitis. Broader study findings: Peripheral blood samples showed relatively rare disease-linked clones, and these clones were CD8+. Typical of ankylosing spondylitis blood, it appeared, was a TCR beta motif of seven to nine highly homologous variants. Some motif variants were previously reported in reactive arthritis synovial fluid and blood.

In making TCR beta libraries, quantitative 5'-RACE with molecular barcodes was used. Each CDR3 protein gets one entry after TCRdb re-called the 5' RACE reads with MiXCR. This table has under 300,000 distinct CDR3 sequences, approximately 9% appearing once. This clonotype was recorded at least ten times. The target antigen is unknown. The CDR3 extends over 15 amino acids. Trimming cost V 0 bases and J 7 bases, with 11 bases left between them. Germline V lookup: CDR1 SGHRS, CDR2 YFSETQ. This receptor was taken from a male donor with ankylosing spondylitis or in good health (not recorded which). Sequenced sample: blood, either unsorted or a sorted T cell fraction (not recorded which). The V call is TRBV5-1, the J call TRBJ1-6; weak D call: TRBD1 (5 bases). The CDR3 region has the DNA TGCGCCAGCAGCTTGGCCAACAGGCAAAATTCACCCCTCCACTTT. It specifies CASSLANRQNSPLHF.